Each of the 22 T cell receptor beta chains below was sequenced from the same sample in a study of T cell responses to AZD1222 COVID-19 vaccine. The assay was immunoSEQ multiplex PCR, and TCRdb's table has in-frame clones only and misses some. Of around 100,000 clones listed, approximately 89% are singletons. This material consisted of peripheral blood, taken 28 days after the second dose of the MenACWY control vaccine. Receptors were obtained from an adult who received the MenACWY meningococcal vaccine as a control.

The genes are TRBV6-6 and TRBJ2-7; D tentatively fits TRBD1 or TRBD2 (7 bases each). V gave up 0 bases and J gave up 3 bases, with 12 bases separating them. Germline V gives CDR1 MNHNY, CDR2 SVGAGI (reference sequence). This CDR3 has 15 amino acids. CDR3 region: CASSYSAGGVYEQYF. As DNA, the CDR3 is TGTGCCAGCAGTTACTCGGCAGGGGGGGTCTACGAGCAGTACTTC.

The V gene is TRBV27, the J gene TRBJ2-1, with D hard to call. The CDR3 extends over 12 amino acids. Trimming removed 2 bases from V and 9 bases from J, with 8 bases in between. Germline V gene lookup returns CDR1 MNHEY and CDR2 SMNVEV (reference sequence). CDR3 in amino acids: CASSLIGAEQFF. DNA of the CDR3: TGTGCCAGCAGTTTAATCGGTGCTGAGCAGTTCTTC.

This sequence joins TRBV7-2 and TRBJ1-5; D not resolved. CDR3 length equals 15 residues. The germline CDR1 and CDR2 sequences are SGHTA and FQGNSA. V was trimmed by 1 base and J by 4 bases, leaving 11 bases between them. The CDR3, as DNA: TGTGCCAGCAGCTTAGAGTACGGACCAAATCAGCCCCAGCATTTT. Protein product: CASSLEYGPNQPQHF.

The CDR3 DNA reads TGTGCCAGCAGCGTAGGAGGGGGACAGAACGACTATGGCTACACCTTC. Translation gives CASSVGGGQNDYGYTF. V usage is TRBV9 and J usage is TRBJ1-2; 7 nucleotides line up with TRBD1. Unmatched junction bases numbered 8, after V lost 0 bases and J lost 3 bases. The CDR3 spans 16 residues. Germline CDR1 reads SGDLS; CDR2 reads YYNGEE.

The genes are TRBV19 and TRBJ1-1; 9 bases are a match to TRBD1. After removal of 6 bases from V and 2 bases from J, the junction contained 7 bases not matched to a gene. Germline CDR1 is LNHDA and CDR2 is SQIVND (reference sequence). The CDR3 runs 15 residues. Written as DNA, the CDR3 is TGTGCCAGTAGAGGGACAGGGTCCCTAAACACTGAAGCTTTCTTT. Encoded protein: CASRGTGSLNTEAFF.

The V gene is TRBV30, the J gene TRBJ1-5; tentative D call: TRBD1 (5 bases). CDR3 length: 13 residues. The V end lost 3 bases, the J end lost 4 bases, and 10 bases lay between the germline ends. Germline CDR1 GTSNPN, CDR2 SVGIG (reference sequence). The CDR3 loop is CAWSGGTNQPQHF. The DNA of the CDR3 is TGTGCCTGGAGCGGGGGTACGAATCAGCCCCAGCATTTT.

V usage is TRBV28 and J usage is TRBJ2-4, with D possibly matching TRBD2 (6 bases). Per the germline V gene, CDR1 is MDHEN and CDR2 is SYDVKM. Trimming removed 1 base from V and 0 bases from J, with 10 bases in between. The CDR3 covers 16 residues. CDR3 sequence: CASSLSSGGAKNIQYF. CDR3 bases: TGTGCCAGCAGTTTATCTTCCGGGGGAGCCAAAAACATTCAGTACTTC.

This clone was seen a handful of times. V is TRBV5-1 and J is TRBJ1-5; D ambiguous. V was trimmed by 4 bases and J by 4 bases, leaving 9 bases between them. Per germline, CDR1 SGHRS and CDR2 YFSETQ. The CDR3 runs to 13 residues. The CDR3: CASSKDFNQPQHF. The CDR3 bases are TGCGCCAGCAGCAAGGACTTTAATCAGCCCCAGCATTTT. Together with reference TRBV5-1 and TRBJ1-5, the CDR3 gives the full variable domain: KAGVTQTPRYLIKTRGQQVTLSCSPISGHRSVSWYQQTPGQGLQFLFEYFSETQRNKGNFPGRFSGRQFSNSRSEMNVSTLELGDSALYLCASSKDFNQPQHFGDGTRLSIL.

The chain recombines TRBV2 with TRBJ1-2; D is undetermined. In germline, CDR1 is SNHLY, CDR2 FYNNEI. The germline V and J ends were trimmed by 2 bases and 6 bases, with 16 bases remaining between them. The CDR3 sequence is 15 residues long. The DNA for the CDR3 is TGTGCCAGCAGTGAATGGCGTAGGGTTGGGAATGGCTACACCTTC. Protein sequence: CASSEWRRVGNGYTF.

The V and J genes are TRBV2 and TRBJ1-2; TRBD1 is a possible D gene (5 bases). CDR3 size: 13 residues. The V end was cut by 3 bases, the J end by 2 bases, with 7 bases between. Germline CDR1 SNHLY, CDR2 FYNNEI. The CDR3 nucleotides are TGTGCCAGCAGTGAGGAGGGGAACTATGGCTACACCTTC. Its protein product is CASSEEGNYGYTF.

The J gene is TRBJ2-1, the V gene TRBV27; TRBD2 matches at 14 bases. Trimming removed 7 bases from V and 2 bases from J; junction bases left unmatched: 4. This CDR3 spans 16 amino acids. Germline CDR1 is MNHEY and CDR2 is SMNVEV (reference sequence). The CDR3 bases are TGTGCCAGCACTGGGACTAGCGGGGGACCCTACAATGAGCAGTTCTTC. It is translated as CASTGTSGGPYNEQFF.

V usage is TRBV7-3 and J usage is TRBJ2-1, with TRBD2 matching over 8 bases. Germline assignment: CDR1 SGHTA and CDR2 FQGTGA. The CDR3 sequence is 13 residues long. With V trimmed by 5 bases and J by 9 bases, 6 bases remained unmatched. The CDR3 region is CASSPGGAPEQFF. The DNA of the CDR3 is TGTGCCAGCAGCCCGGGGGGGGCACCTGAGCAGTTCTTC.

The chain employs TRBV19 and TRBJ1-2, with 7 bases lining up with TRBD1. This CDR3 has 14 amino acids. Germline CDR1 LNHDA, CDR2 SQIVND (reference sequence). The J segment lost 3 bases and the V segment lost 8 bases, leaving 9 bases of the junction unmatched. This chain's CDR3 is CASADRDQDYGYTF. CDR3 DNA: TGTGCCAGTGCCGACAGGGATCAAGACTATGGCTACACCTTC.

In nucleotides, the CDR3 is TGCGCCAGCAGCCAAGAGAATAGCGGGGGGGCGTTTGGTGAAGAGACCCAGTACTTC. It yields the protein CASSQENSGGAFGEETQYF. V usage is TRBV4-1 and J usage is TRBJ2-5, with TRBD2 matching 11 bases. V trimming: 0 bases; J trimming: 3 bases; junction bases outside the gene matches: 12. The CDR3 contains 19 residues. Germline CDR1 is MGHRA and CDR2 is YSYEKL.

In DNA form, the CDR3 reads TGCGCCAGCAGCTTGGATGGGGATAATAGCAATCAGCCCCAGCATTTT. Its protein is CASSLDGDNSNQPQHF. The V call is TRBV5-1, the J call TRBJ1-5; no reliable D call. The V gene lost 0 bases and the J gene lost 0 bases, with 10 bases spanning the gap. Germline lookup yields CDR1 SGHRS and CDR2 YFSETQ. The CDR3 consists of 16 residues.

The chain has TRBV7-8 and TRBJ2-7, with 9 positions matching TRBD1. The CDR3 loop spans 14 amino acids. The germline CDR1 and CDR2 sequences are SGHVS and FQNEAQ. V trimming: 1 base; J trimming: 7 bases; junction bases outside the gene matches: 5. Written as DNA, the CDR3 is TGTGCCAGCAGCTTAGTACAGGGGGCAGGAGAGCAGTACTTC. It is translated as CASSLVQGAGEQYF. The full variable domain, with the rest looked up from reference TRBV7-8 and TRBJ2-7, is GAGVSQSPRYKVAKRGQDVALRCDPISGHVSLFWYQQALGQGPEFLTYFQNEAQLDKSGLPSDRFFAERPEGSVSTLKIQRTQQEDSAVYLCASSLVQGAGEQYFGPGTRLTVT.

This chain uses TRBV2 with TRBJ1-4; D ambiguous. The V gene lost 0 bases and the J gene lost 5 bases, with 7 bases spanning the gap. The CDR3 sequence is 14 residues long. Looked up from germline, CDR1 is SNHLY and CDR2 is FYNNEI. This CDR3 reads CASSEALGNEKLFF. The CDR3 DNA is TGTGCCAGCAGTGAAGCGCTTGGGAATGAAAAACTGTTTTTT.

CDR3 DNA: TGTGCCAGCAGCGTAGCTGGGGACAAGGCCTACGAGCAGTACTTC. Its translation: CASSVAGDKAYEQYF. The V and J genes are TRBV9 and TRBJ2-7; weak D call: TRBD1 (6 bases). With 0 bases removed from V and 2 bases from J, the gap between germline ends came to 12 bases. The germline CDR1 and CDR2 sequences are SGDLS and YYNGEE. CDR3 length equals 15 residues.

The chain employs TRBV21-1 and TRBJ1-5. TRBV21-1 is reported as a pseudogene. The CDR3 is 14 residues long. The CDR3, as DNA: TGTGCCAGCTACAGACGGGGTAGCAATCAGCCCCAGCATTTT. Protein product: CASYRRGSNQPQHF.

The chain couples TRBV6-2 or TRBV6-3 to TRBJ2-5; D is ambiguous. This CDR3 contains 11 residues. CDR1 MNHEY and CDR2 SVGEGT come from the germline V gene. V was trimmed by 6 bases and J by 2 bases, leaving 4 bases between them. Written as DNA, the CDR3 is TGTGCCAGCAGCCGGCAAGAGACCCAGTACTTC. Translation gives CASSRQETQYF.

The chain employs TRBV28 and TRBJ2-7, with 7 bases fitting TRBD2. Germline CDR1 is MDHEN and CDR2 is SYDVKM. The CDR3 spans 17 residues. V was pared by 5 bases and J by 0 bases, with 13 bases of the junction left unmatched. The chain's CDR3 is CASSPRGGPAPSYEQYF. The DNA of the CDR3 is TGTGCCAGCAGTCCCCGCGGGGGACCAGCCCCCTCCTACGAGCAGTACTTC.

V is TRBV27 and J is TRBJ2-3, with 13 bases fitting TRBD2. With 1 base clipped from V and 3 bases from J, the junction kept 10 bases outside the gene matches. The CDR3 runs 19 residues. Germline-derived CDR1 and CDR2 are MNHEY and SMNVEV (reference sequence). CDR3 DNA: TGTGCCAGCAGTTTATTCGGGCCCACTAGCGGGGGGGCTACAGATACGCAGTATTTT. It translates to CASSLFGPTSGGATDTQYF.